This TCR beta chain was retrieved from a study of T cells in Graves' hyperthyroidism and ophthalmopathy. Overall study: The blood sample was taken at first diagnosis, before treatment began.

Exclusion of a patient resulted from uncontrolled infection, other autoimmune disease, pregnancy or lactation. Looked up from germline, CDR1 is LGHDT and CDR2 is YNNKEL (reference sequence). The CDR3 runs 15 residues. Trimming stripped 2 bases from V and 3 bases from J, with 11 bases between. The CDR3 regions of TCR beta were amplified from RNA transcripts. A set of HTBI primers served as the primers for a first-round RT-PCR of the TCR CDR3. TCRdb used MiXCR to reprocess the multiplex PCR reads, holding one entry per CDR3 protein. The table includes about 360,000 distinct CDR3 sequences, under 15% detected once.

The sequencing input was blood. The chain carries TRBV3-1 and TRBJ1-5, with TRBD1 as a possible D gene (5 bases). The sequence was collected from a woman between 18 and 30 years old with Graves' hyperthyroidism. DNA for the CDR3: TGTGCCAGCAGCCAAAATGAACAGGACAATCAGCCCCAGCATTTT. The encoded protein is CASSQNEQDNQPQHF.